This TCR beta chain was identified during a study of Ad26.COV2.S vaccination and SARS-CoV-2 variants. Study-wide context: Trial arm assignment for the donor was COV1001 Ad26.COV2.S. Intramuscular Ad26.COV2.S at 5x10^10 or 1x10^11 viral particles. The study, taken as a whole, reports: Measurements of TCR breadth and depth may have given underestimates of the total T cell responses.

The treatment is: some 19 received Ad26.COV2.S at low or high dose, single or two shots; several received placebo; per-sample allocation not given. Samples analyzed were those drawn on day 63 after the first vaccine or placebo injection. The sample came from a Boston adult aged 18-55 years. To note about this clone: What it recognizes is unknown.

Clones were sequenced by immunoSEQ multiplex PCR, and TCRdb holds only the in-frame ones, with some missing. The data contain around 320,000 clones, 70% to 90% of them singletons. Per germline, CDR1 SGHDN and CDR2 FVKESK. The ends were cut back, 1 base at V and 2 bases at J, with 3 bases in the middle. The CDR3 covers 14 residues. This TCR was sampled from a person between 18 and 65 years old who received the Ad26.COV2.S COVID-19 vaccine or a placebo. The chain has TRBV14 and TRBJ2-6; D remains unclear. Here the sequenced sample was peripheral blood, taken in a trial of Ad26.COV2.S vaccine versus placebo. CDR3 in DNA: TGTGCCAGCAGCCAAGGGACTGGGGCCAACGTCCTGACTTTC. This encodes CASSQGTGANVLTF.